This T cell receptor (beta chain) was sequenced for a study of CD8+CD57+ T cells in acquired aplastic anemia. About the research overall: Sorted CD4+ and CD8+ cells yielded DNA averaging approximately 3 ug. Among healthy donors, CD4+ cells averaged roughly 11 million reads. Study-wide results and caveats: Shared by patients and controls, some 29 CD8+ CDR3s were abundant in patients.

It was genomic DNA that served as the template for profiling TCR beta VDJ and CDR3. Each CDR3 protein gets one entry after TCRdb re-called the reads with MiXCR. The profile shows approximately 160,000 distinct CDR3 sequences, around 40% of them singletons. V was pared by 5 bases and J by 3 bases, with 14 bases between. Germline CDR1 is SNHLY and CDR2 is FYNNEI. CDR3 size: 14 residues. On this clonotype itself: Its antigen is as yet unknown.

The sample consisted of sorted CD4+, CD8+, or CD8+CD57+ T cells (not recorded which) from PBMCs. This chain connects TRBV2 to TRBJ2-7; maybe TRBD1 (6 bases). This TCR came from a human donor in good health. The CDR3 loop reads CASSPGVGIYEQYF. CDR3 sequence (DNA): TGTGCCAGCAGTCCAGGGGTGGGGATCTACGAGCAGTACTTC.